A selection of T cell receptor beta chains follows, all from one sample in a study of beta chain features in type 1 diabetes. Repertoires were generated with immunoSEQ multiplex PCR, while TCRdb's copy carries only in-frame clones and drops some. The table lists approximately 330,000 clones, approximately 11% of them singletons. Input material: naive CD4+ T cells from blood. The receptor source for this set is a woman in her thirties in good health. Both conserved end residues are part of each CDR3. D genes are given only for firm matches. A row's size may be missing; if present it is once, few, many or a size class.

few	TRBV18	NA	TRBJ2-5	CASSPGGETQYF	TGTGCCAGCTCACCGGGAGGAGAGACCCAGTACTTC
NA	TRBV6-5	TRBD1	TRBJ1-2	CASSLTGDYGYTF	TGTGCCAGCAGTTTGACAGGGGACTATGGCTACACCTTC
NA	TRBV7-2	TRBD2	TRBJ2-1	CASSLAGLGAGGRNEQFF	TGTGCCAGCAGCTTAGCTGGGCTGGGTGCGGGAGGAAGGAATGAGCAGTTCTTC
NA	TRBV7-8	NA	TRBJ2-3	CASSPGLGDTQYF	TGTGCCAGCAGCCCCGGACTGGGAGATACGCAGTATTTT
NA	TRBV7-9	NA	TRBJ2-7	CASSFVASLDEQYF	TGTGCCAGCAGCTTCGTGGCCTCTCTGGACGAGCAGTACTTC
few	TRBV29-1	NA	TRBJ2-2	CSVTPGANTGELFF	TGCAGCGTGACCCCAGGGGCGAACACCGGGGAGCTGTTTTTT
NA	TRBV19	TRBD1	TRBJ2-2	CASRIPQGAGELFF	TGTGCCAGTAGAATACCGCAGGGGGCCGGGGAGCTGTTTTTT
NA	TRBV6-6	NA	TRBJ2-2	CASSSPGVGAGELFF	TGTGCCAGCAGCTCCCCTGGGGTGGGAGCCGGGGAGCTGTTTTTT
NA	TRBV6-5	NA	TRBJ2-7	CASSYSSRGSYEQYF	TGTGCCAGCAGTTACTCCTCGCGCGGATCCTACGAGCAGTACTTC
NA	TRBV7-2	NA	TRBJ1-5	CASSFGGEPQHF	TGTGCCAGCAGCTTCGGGGGTGAGCCCCAGCATTTT
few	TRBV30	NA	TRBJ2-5	CAWTKTWGQTQYF	TGTGCCTGGACCAAGACGTGGGGGCAGACCCAGTACTTC
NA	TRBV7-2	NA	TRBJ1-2	CASSRLETGLGYTF	TGTGCCAGCAGCCGACTGGAGACAGGTCTTGGCTACACCTTC
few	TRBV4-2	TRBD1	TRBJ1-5	CASSQGTGINQPQHF	TGTGCCAGCAGCCAAGGGACAGGGATTAATCAGCCCCAGCATTTT
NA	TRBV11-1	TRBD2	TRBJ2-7	CASSLASGNYYEQYF	TGTGCCAGCAGCTTAGCTAGCGGGAACTACTACGAGCAGTACTTC
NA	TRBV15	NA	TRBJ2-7	CATSRERGGYYEQYF	TGTGCCACCAGCAGAGAAAGGGGGGGGTACTACGAGCAGTACTTC
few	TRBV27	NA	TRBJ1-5	CASSLYSDGVPQPQHF	TGTGCCAGCAGTTTATATTCCGATGGAGTTCCCCAGCCCCAGCATTTT
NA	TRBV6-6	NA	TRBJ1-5	CATSGEYSNQPQHF	TGTGCCACCTCGGGGGAATATAGCAATCAGCCCCAGCATTTT
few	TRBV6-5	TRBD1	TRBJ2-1	CASRQTGARNEQFF	TGTGCCAGCAGACAAACAGGGGCGCGGAATGAGCAGTTCTTC
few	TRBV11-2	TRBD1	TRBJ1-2	CASRRPGQGPRVGGYTF	TGTGCCAGCAGACGGCCGGGACAGGGACCCCGCGTTGGTGGCTACACCTTC
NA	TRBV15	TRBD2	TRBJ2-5	CATSRGGGLATQETQYF	TGTGCCACCAGCAGAGGAGGAGGACTAGCGACTCAAGAGACCCAGTACTTC
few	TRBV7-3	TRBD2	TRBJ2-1	CASSLMGGRAGNEQFF	TGTGCCAGCAGCTTAATGGGCGGGAGGGCCGGGAATGAGCAGTTCTTC
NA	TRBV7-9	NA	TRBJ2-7	CASSLDAGGNEQYF	TGTGCCAGCAGCTTAGATGCGGGTGGTAACGAGCAGTACTTC
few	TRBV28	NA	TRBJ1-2	CASSTEGRGYTF	TGTGCCAGCAGTACTGAGGGAAGGGGCTACACCTTC
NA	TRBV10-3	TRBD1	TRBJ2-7	CAISAAGQGAYEQYF	TGTGCCATCAGTGCCGCGGGACAGGGTGCCTACGAGCAGTACTTC
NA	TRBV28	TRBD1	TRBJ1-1	CASRGTGYMLTEAFF	TGTGCCAGCAGGGGGACAGGGTACATGTTGACTGAAGCTTTCTTT
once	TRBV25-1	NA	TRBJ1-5	CASSEWRDPNQPQHF	TGTGCCAGCAGTGAATGGAGGGACCCCAATCAGCCCCAGCATTTT